This T cell receptor (beta chain) was identified in a study of T cell responses to AZD1222 COVID-19 vaccine. Study-level background: Second-dose schedules of about 4 or about 12 weeks were combined.

The CDR3 covers 13 residues. CDR1 and CDR2 from the germline V gene are MNHNS and SASEGT. The V and J ends lost 2 bases and 4 bases respectively, with 8 bases between them. Comments on this clone: What it recognizes is unknown.

General observations from the study: Clonal diversity was possibly underestimated, and the donors were mostly white British, with more females. At 160-218 and 743-854, vaccine-associated CD4 TCRs were dominant, and they spanned spike. Reports indicate that nearly half of spike-specific TCRs are directed at unmutated variant regions.

Sequenced by immunoSEQ multiplex PCR; TCRdb stores in-frame clones only, minus some. The table records around 100,000 clones, about 90% of them present only once. The TCR was taken from an adult in good health. The V and J genes are TRBV6-1 and TRBJ1-2; no firm D call. The sample was peripheral blood, taken on day 0 of AZD1222 vaccination. The CDR3 sequence is CASSELRGYGYTF. For the CDR3, the DNA is TGTGCCAGCAGTGAATTACGGGGCTATGGCTACACCTTC.